The clone carrying this TCR beta chain was detected only a few times. The antigen is not known. Germline loops: CDR1 MNHEY, CDR2 SVGAGI. V was cut by 2 bases and J by 9 bases, with 11 bases left in between. The CDR3 sequence is 14 residues long. The data belong to a study of identical twins. TCRdb re-called the 5' RACE reads through MiXCR, storing one row per CDR3 protein. The sample yields some 710,000 distinct CDR3 sequences, over 5% seen once. The study's findings and limits: Cord blood beta clonotypes that were abundant carried fewer insertions, and memory repertoires showed no such trend.

The source is a man aged 18 to 29 in good health. Specimen: naive T cells sorted from blood. The V gene is TRBV6-5, the J gene TRBJ1-6; D perhaps matches TRBD1 (6 bases). In DNA form, the CDR3 reads TGTGCCAGCAGTTACGAGGACAGCGGTTCACCCCTCCACTTT. This encodes CASSYEDSGSPLHF.